The 12 T cell receptor beta chains below were found in one sample sequenced in a study of blood T cell repertoires in COVID-19. The assay was immunoSEQ multiplex PCR, and TCRdb's table has in-frame clones only and misses some. Of 55,000 to 65,000 clones listed, 75% to 85% are singletons. Source material: peripheral blood. The receptors here all came from a woman aged 55 to 70 with acute or convalescent COVID-19.

This clone was observed a few times. The V call is TRBV5-3, the J call TRBJ1-1; the D is unclear. TRBV5-3 is marked as an open reading frame, function uncertain. Trimming pared 6 bases from V and 0 bases from J, leaving 15 bases between. CDR3 length equals 15 residues. The CDR3 protein is CARTKDGIMNTEAFF. The CDR3 DNA reads TGTGCCAGAACTAAGGACGGGATCATGAACACTGAAGCTTTCTTT.

V is TRBV7-3 and J is TRBJ2-1; tentatively, D is TRBD2 (5 bases). V lost 5 bases to trimming and J lost 0 bases, with 11 bases between them. The CDR3 extends over 15 amino acids. Germline V gives CDR1 SGHTA, CDR2 FQGTGA. The CDR3 here is CASSPVGSSYNEQFF. The CDR3 DNA follows: TGTGCCAGCAGCCCAGTGGGGAGCTCCTACAATGAGCAGTTCTTC.

This chain uses TRBV7-2 with TRBJ1-2; 9 positions match TRBD1. CDR1 and CDR2 from the germline V gene are SGHTA and FQGNSA. The J segment lost 5 bases and the V segment lost 4 bases, leaving 8 bases of the junction unmatched. This CDR3 is built from 15 residues. This chain's CDR3 is CASSSSTGGGYGYTF. In DNA form, the CDR3 reads TGTGCCAGCAGCTCCTCGACAGGGGGGGGGTATGGCTACACCTTC.

CDR3 in DNA: TGTGCCAGCGGAGGACTTGGGATTGGACAGATTAATGAAAAACTGTTTTTT. This sequence encodes CASGGLGIGQINEKLFF. The chain carries TRBV11-2 and TRBJ1-4; tentatively, D is TRBD1 (6 bases). CDR3 length equals 17 residues. CDR1 is SGHAT, CDR2 FQNNGV, per germline. V lost 8 bases, J lost 4 bases, and 23 bases lay in between.

The chain recombines TRBV6-5 with TRBJ1-2, with TRBD1 matching 7 bases. The junction had 3 bases not matched to a gene; V was cut back by 0 bases and J by 2 bases. Germline CDR1 reads MNHEY; CDR2 reads SVGAGI. CDR3 length: 15 amino acids. In DNA, the CDR3 is TGTGCCAGCAGTTACTCCCTGACAGGGAACTATGGCTACACCTTC. It specifies CASSYSLTGNYGYTF.

The CDR3 is CASSPILARFTGELFF. The CDR3, as DNA: TGTGCCAGCAGCCCAATACTAGCTCGGTTCACCGGGGAGCTGTTTTTT. The rearrangement joins TRBV11-2 to TRBJ2-2, with D perhaps TRBD2 (6 bases). This CDR3 region has 16 residues. Deletions cut 5 bases from V and 4 bases from J, with 17 bases between. Germline values: CDR1 SGHAT, CDR2 FQNNGV.

The V and J genes are TRBV12-3 or TRBV12-4 and TRBJ1-1, with a tentative D call TRBD1 (6 bases). The CDR3 contains 12 residues. The V end was cut by 8 bases, the J end by 10 bases, with 17 bases between. The chain's CDR3 is CASGVNPGAAFF. The DNA of the CDR3 is TGTGCCAGCGGAGTCAACCCAGGGGCAGCTTTCTTT.

This clone has only one observation. J is TRBJ1-2 and V is TRBV30; 7 bases align to TRBD1. This CDR3 is built from 11 residues. Germline V gene lookup returns CDR1 GTSNPN and CDR2 SVGIG (reference sequence). V shed 0 bases and J 8 bases; nucleotides not matched to a gene: 0. CDR3 loop: CAWSVGGGYTF. Written as DNA, the CDR3 is TGTGCCTGGAGTGTAGGGGGCGGCTACACCTTC.

This clone is medium-sized in the sample. The rearrangement uses TRBV19 and TRBJ1-2; the D gene is possibly TRBD1 (6 bases). CDR1 LNHDA and CDR2 SQIVND come from the germline V gene (reference sequence). The V gene lost 5 bases and the J gene lost 8 bases, with 12 bases spanning the gap. The CDR3 length is 12 residues. The CDR3 DNA follows: TGTGCCAGTAGTGCGGACAGTCGGGGCTACACCTTC. Translating it yields CASSADSRGYTF.

The V gene is TRBV14, the J gene TRBJ2-4; 10 bases fit TRBD1. V was clipped by 4 bases and J by 5 bases; unmatched bases: 11. This CDR3 spans 17 amino acids. CDR1 and CDR2 from the germline V gene are SGHDN and FVKESK. DNA for the CDR3: TGTGCCAGCAGCCCCCTCTCTGGACAGGGGGGGGAAAACATTCAGTACTTC. The encoded protein is CASSPLSGQGGENIQYF.

The CDR3 protein is CASSLESAGKLFF. CDR3 coding DNA: TGTGCCAGCAGTCTCGAGTCCGCGGGAAAACTGTTTTTT. The V call is TRBV11-2, the J call TRBJ1-4; the D is unclear. CDR3 length: 13 amino acids. CDR1 and CDR2 (germline): SGHAT, FQNNGV. Between the trimmed V and J ends, which lost 6 bases and 10 bases, there was a span of 15 bases.

The chain has TRBV2 and TRBJ1-1; 11 nucleotides match TRBD1. The length of the CDR3 is 14 residues. After removal of 5 bases from V and 4 bases from J, the junction contained 3 bases not matched to a gene. The germline gives CDR1 SNHLY, CDR2 FYNNEI. For the CDR3, the DNA is TGTGCCAGCAGTCGGACAGGGGGCATCACTGAAGCTTTCTTT. Its translation: CASSRTGGITEAFF.